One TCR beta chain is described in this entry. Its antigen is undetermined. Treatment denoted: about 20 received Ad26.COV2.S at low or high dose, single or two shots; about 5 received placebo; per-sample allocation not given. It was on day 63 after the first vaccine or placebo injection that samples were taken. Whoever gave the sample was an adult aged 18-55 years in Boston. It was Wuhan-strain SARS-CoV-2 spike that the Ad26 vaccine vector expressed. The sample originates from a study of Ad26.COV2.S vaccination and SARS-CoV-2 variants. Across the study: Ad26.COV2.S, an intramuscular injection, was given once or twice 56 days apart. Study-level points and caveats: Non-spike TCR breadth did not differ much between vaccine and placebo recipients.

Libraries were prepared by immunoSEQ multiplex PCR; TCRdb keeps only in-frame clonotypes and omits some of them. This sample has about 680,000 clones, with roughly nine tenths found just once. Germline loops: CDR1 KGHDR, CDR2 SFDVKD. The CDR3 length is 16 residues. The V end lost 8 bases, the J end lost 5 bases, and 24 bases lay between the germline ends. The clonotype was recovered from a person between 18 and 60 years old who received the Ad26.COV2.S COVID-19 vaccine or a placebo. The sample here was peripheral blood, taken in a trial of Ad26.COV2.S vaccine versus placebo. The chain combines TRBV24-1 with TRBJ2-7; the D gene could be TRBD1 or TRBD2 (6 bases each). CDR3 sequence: CATTRDKEGVIHEQYF. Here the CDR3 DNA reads TGTGCCACCACGCGGGACAAGGAAGGGGTGATCCACGAGCAGTACTTC.